Listed below are T cell receptor beta chains from one sample, sequenced in a study of control samples from healthy donors and cancer patients. Sequencing was performed with immunoSEQ multiplex PCR; in TCRdb, only in-frame clones are kept and a portion is missing. The table records about 51,000 clones, roughly 86% of them present only once. Sequencing was performed on PBMCs. The receptors were gathered from a man aged 50 or older with head and neck cancer. Both conserved end residues are part of each CDR3. D genes are given only for firm matches. The size field is filled for only some rows; it gives once, few, many or a size class.

clone_size	cdr3_length	v_call	d_call	j_call	cdr3_nt	cdr3_aa
.	15	TRBV10-2	.	TRBJ2-3	TGCGCCAGCAGTGAGTCTGCGGGGGCCACAGATACGCAGTATTTT	CASSESAGATDTQYF
.	15	TRBV4-1	.	TRBJ2-7	TGCGCCAGCAGCCAATCTTCCACAGGGTCCTACGAGCAGTACTTC	CASSQSSTGSYEQYF
.	14	TRBV5-6	.	TRBJ1-3	TGTGCCAGCAGCTATCCGGGACGGAGAAACACCATATATTTT	CASSYPGRRNTIYF
.	14	TRBV6-1	.	TRBJ1-1	TGTGCCAGCAGTGAAGCTTGGGAGGGGACTGAAGCTTTCTTT	CASSEAWEGTEAFF
.	12	TRBV5-6	.	TRBJ1-2	TGTGCCAGCAGCTTGGGGGGGCATGGCTACACCTTC	CASSLGGHGYTF
.	9	TRBV30	.	TRBJ1-1	TGTGCCTGGAGAGAACAGGGTCTCTTT	CAWREQGLF
.	15	TRBV9	TRBD2	TRBJ2-1	TGTGCCAGCAGCGTAAGGGGACTAGGGCTTCATGAGCAGTTCTTC	CASSVRGLGLHEQFF
.	14	TRBV6-2/TRBV6-3	.	TRBJ2-3	TGTGCCAGCAGTCCCCCGGGTAGCACAGATACGCAGTATTTT	CASSPPGSTDTQYF
.	13	TRBV29-1	.	TRBJ2-5	TGCAGCGCCGAACGCCAGGGTACGGAGACCCAGTACTTC	CSAERQGTETQYF
.	16	TRBV27	TRBD1	TRBJ2-2	TGTGCCAGCAGTACATCCTGGACAGGGGGGAACGGGGAGCTGTTTTTT	CASSTSWTGGNGELFF
.	15	TRBV19	TRBD1	TRBJ1-3	TGTGCCAGTAGTATCGGACAGGGGTATGGAAACACCATATATTTT	CASSIGQGYGNTIYF
.	13	TRBV3-1/TRBV3-2	.	TRBJ1-4	TGTGCCAGCAGCCAAGACAGTCGTGAAAAACTGTTTTTT	CASSQDSREKLFF
.	17	TRBV7-2	.	TRBJ2-6	TGTGCCAGCAGCTTTATGTTCCAGAGCTCTGGGGCCAACGTCCTGACTTTC	CASSFMFQSSGANVLTF
once	16	TRBV4-1	.	TRBJ2-7	TGCGCCAGCAGCCGCCAAAGGGGAGGCAAGCGGTACGAGCAGTACTTC	CASSRQRGGKRYEQYF
.	16	TRBV28	.	TRBJ1-2	TGTGCCAGCAGTCCACAGGGCTCGGGGGCGCAAGGTGGCTACACCTTC	CASSPQGSGAQGGYTF
.	16	TRBV6-5	TRBD1	TRBJ2-2	TGTGCCAGCAGTTACTCGAGGGACAGGGTGGTCGGGGAGCTGTTTTTT	CASSYSRDRVVGELFF
.	16	TRBV5-4	.	TRBJ1-4	TGTGCCAGCAGCTTGGGCGACGGACGAACTAATGAAAAACTGTTTTTT	CASSLGDGRTNEKLFF
.	14	TRBV9	TRBD2	TRBJ2-7	TGTGCCAGCAGCGTAGCTAGCGGGGACTACGAGCAGTACTTC	CASSVASGDYEQYF
.	13	TRBV19	TRBD1	TRBJ2-7	TGTGCCAGTAGTAGGGGACAGGACTACGAGCAGTACTTC	CASSRGQDYEQYF
once	16	TRBV7-3	TRBD2	TRBJ2-5	TGTGCCAGCAGCTTAGGGTCTAGCGGGGGCCAAGAGACCCAGTACTTC	CASSLGSSGGQETQYF
.	14	TRBV4-3	.	TRBJ1-1	TGCGCCAGCAGCCAAGATCGGGGGTACACTGAAGCTTTCTTT	CASSQDRGYTEAFF
.	18	TRBV4-3	TRBD1	TRBJ1-2	TGCGCCAGCAGCCCATCGCTAACCGGGACAGGCTTTAACTATGGCTACACCTTC	CASSPSLTGTGFNYGYTF
.	15	TRBV9	.	TRBJ2-2	TGTGCCAGCAGCGAAAGGACAGAGAACACCGGGGAGCTGTTTTTT	CASSERTENTGELFF
.	13	TRBV6-6	TRBD1	TRBJ1-2	TGTGCCACCAGGGACAGCAAGAGCTATGGCTACACCTTC	CATRDSKSYGYTF
.	14	TRBV6-5	.	TRBJ1-5	TGTGCCAGCATGTTAGGGAATAGCAATCAGCCCCAGCATTTT	CASMLGNSNQPQHF
few	12	TRBV28	.	TRBJ2-3	TGTGCCAGCAGTTCAACCACAGATACGCAGTATTTT	CASSSTTDTQYF
few	14	TRBV5-4	.	TRBJ2-5	TGTGCCAGCAGCCCAAGGGCGCGCCAAGAGACCCAGTACTTC	CASSPRARQETQYF
.	15	TRBV7-2	.	TRBJ2-2	TGTGCCAGCAGCCCCATTGGGACCTCCGCCGGGGAGCTGTTTTTT	CASSPIGTSAGELFF
.	15	TRBV5-1	.	TRBJ2-3	TGCGCCAGCAGCTTGGACGGGACTAGCACAGATACGCAGTATTTT	CASSLDGTSTDTQYF
.	14	TRBV11-2	.	TRBJ1-3	TGTGCCAGCAGCTTAATTGGAGGGGAGTACACCATATATTTT	CASSLIGGEYTIYF
.	16	TRBV5-6	.	TRBJ2-2	TGTGCCAGCAGCTTGAAACACCTTTCTAACACCGGGGAGCTGTTTTTT	CASSLKHLSNTGELFF
.	17	TRBV6-1	TRBD1	TRBJ2-3	TGTGCCAGCAGTGGCCCTAAGTGGACAGGGGGCACAGATACGCAGTATTTT	CASSGPKWTGGTDTQYF
.	17	TRBV9	TRBD2	TRBJ2-3	TGTGCCAGCAGCGTAGAGGGGCTAGCGGGAGAGTCAGATACGCAGTATTTT	CASSVEGLAGESDTQYF
.	17	TRBV7-2	.	TRBJ2-3	TGTGCCAGCAGCACGTACCCCTTAGGACTGACAACAGATACGCAGTATTTT	CASSTYPLGLTTDTQYF
.	16	TRBV11-2	TRBD2	TRBJ2-3	TGTGCCAGCAGCGATAGCGGGACCCAAAGGGCAGATACGCAGTATTTT	CASSDSGTQRADTQYF
.	14	TRBV28	TRBD1	TRBJ1-1	TGTGCCAGCAGTTCCCCGGGACAGGGGTCCGAAGCTTTCTTT	CASSSPGQGSEAFF
.	19	TRBV23-1	TRBD1	TRBJ1-5	TGCGCCAGCAGTCATCCGATGCACAGGGGTCCGGATAGCAATCAGCCCCAGCATTTT	CASSHPMHRGPDSNQPQHF
.	13	TRBV28	.	TRBJ1-2	TGTGCCAGCAGTTTAGGGGCAGGGCCCGGCTACACCTTC	CASSLGAGPGYTF
.	15	TRBV11-2	TRBD2	TRBJ2-7	TGTGCCAGCAGCTTAGTGGGGAGGGGATTCTACGAGCAGTACTTC	CASSLVGRGFYEQYF
.	13	TRBV11-2	.	TRBJ2-2	TGTGCCAGCAGCCTTCTTTTCCCCGGGGAGCTGTTTTTT	CASSLLFPGELFF
once	15	TRBV6-4	.	TRBJ2-1	TGTGCCAGCAGCGTTGGGAGCGGAAGTTACAATGAGCAGTTCTTC	CASSVGSGSYNEQFF
.	14	TRBV7-3	TRBD1	TRBJ2-1	TGTGCCAGCAGCCCGGGACAGGTGTACAATGAGCAGTTCTTC	CASSPGQVYNEQFF
.	16	TRBV5-6	.	TRBJ2-2	TGTGCCAGCAGTCGTTACAGGGACACGAACACCGGGGAGCTGTTTTTT	CASSRYRDTNTGELFF
.	13	TRBV7-9	.	TRBJ1-1	TGTGCCAGCAGCTTAGAGGGCTCCACTGAAGCTTTCTTT	CASSLEGSTEAFF
.	16	TRBV19	.	TRBJ1-2	TGTGCCAGTAGTATAGGAGCAGGGGCCGGGATTTATGGCTACACCTTC	CASSIGAGAGIYGYTF
.	17	TRBV19	TRBD1	TRBJ2-2	TGTGCCAGTAGTACCCATTGGACAGGGGGAGCAACCGGGGAGCTGTTTTTT	CASSTHWTGGATGELFF
.	23	TRBV23-1	TRBD2	TRBJ2-2	TGCGCCAGCAGTCAATCGAAACTTCTAGCGGGAATTGCTCCACCTACGAACACCGGGGAGCTGTTTTTT	CASSQSKLLAGIAPPTNTGELFF
.	15	TRBV2	TRBD1	TRBJ2-6	TGTGCCACCCAGGGACAGTTCTCTGGGGCCAACGTCCTGACTTTC	CATQGQFSGANVLTF
few	18	TRBV24-1	.	TRBJ2-3	TGTGCCACCAGTGATTCTAACGTAGGACCCCTCGGGGCGGATACGCAGTATTTT	CATSDSNVGPLGADTQYF
.	18	TRBV7-9	.	TRBJ1-1	TGTGCCAGCAGCTTATTCTACTACGGGGGCGGAACGGACACTGAAGCTTTCTTT	CASSLFYYGGGTDTEAFF
.	14	TRBV7-9	TRBD1	TRBJ1-2	TGTGCCAGCAGCTTAGCCGGGACAGGGGACGGCTACACCTTC	CASSLAGTGDGYTF
once	17	TRBV11-2	TRBD2	TRBJ2-1	TGTGCCAGCAGCCCCCGGACTAGCGGGAGCTCCTACAATGAGCAGTTCTTC	CASSPRTSGSSYNEQFF